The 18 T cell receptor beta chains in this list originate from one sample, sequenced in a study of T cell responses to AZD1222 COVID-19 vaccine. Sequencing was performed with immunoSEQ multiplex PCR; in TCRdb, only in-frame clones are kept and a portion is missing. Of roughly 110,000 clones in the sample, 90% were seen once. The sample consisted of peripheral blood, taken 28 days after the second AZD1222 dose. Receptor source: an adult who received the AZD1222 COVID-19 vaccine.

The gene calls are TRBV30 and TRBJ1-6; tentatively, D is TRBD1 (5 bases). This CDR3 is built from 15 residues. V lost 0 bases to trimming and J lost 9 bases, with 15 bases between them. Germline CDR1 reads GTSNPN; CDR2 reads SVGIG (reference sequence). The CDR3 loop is CAWSVTEGPGSPLHF. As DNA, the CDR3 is TGTGCCTGGAGTGTTACGGAGGGACCGGGTTCACCCCTCCACTTT.

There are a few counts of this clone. The CDR3 bases are TGTGCCACCAGCAGAACAGGCCCACGAGCTGAAGCTTTCTTT. It codes for CATSRTGPRAEAFF. The chain couples TRBV15 to TRBJ1-1, with D possibly being TRBD1 (5 bases). This CDR3 comprises 14 residues. Trimming removed 2 bases from V and 6 bases from J, with 13 bases in between. Germline V gene sequence: CDR1 LNHNV, CDR2 YYDKDF (reference sequence). Full variable domain (remainder filled in from reference TRBV15 and TRBJ1-1): DAMVIQNPRYQVTQFGKPVTLSCSQTLNHNVMYWYQQKSSQAPKLLFHYYDKDFNNEADTPDNFQSRRPNTSFCFLDIRSPGLGDTAMYLCATSRTGPRAEAFFGQGTRLTVV.

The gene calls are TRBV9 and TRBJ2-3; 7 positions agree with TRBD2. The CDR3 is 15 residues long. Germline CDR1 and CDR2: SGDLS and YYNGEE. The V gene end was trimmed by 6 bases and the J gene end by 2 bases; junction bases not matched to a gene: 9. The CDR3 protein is CASTRGVDPTDTQYF. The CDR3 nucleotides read TGTGCCAGCACCCGGGGGGTGGACCCCACAGATACGCAGTATTTT.

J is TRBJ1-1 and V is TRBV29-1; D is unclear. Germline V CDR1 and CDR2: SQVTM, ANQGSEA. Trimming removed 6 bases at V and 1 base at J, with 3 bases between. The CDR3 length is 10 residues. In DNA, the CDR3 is TGCAGCGTGTCGAACACTGAAGCTTTCTTT. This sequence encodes CSVSNTEAFF.

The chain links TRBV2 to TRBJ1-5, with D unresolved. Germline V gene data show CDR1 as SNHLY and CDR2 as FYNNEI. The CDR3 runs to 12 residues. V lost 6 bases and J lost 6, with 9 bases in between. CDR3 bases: TGTGCCAGCAGCGGTGGCGTTCAGCCCCAGCATTTT. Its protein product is CASSGGVQPQHF.

DNA of the CDR3: TGTGCCAGCAGCCCCCGGGACGGACAAGAGACCCAGTACTTC. This translates into CASSPRDGQETQYF. The rearrangement uses TRBV9 and TRBJ2-5; D is tentatively TRBD1 or TRBD2 (5 bases each). The V gene's germline CDR1 is SGDLS and CDR2 YYNGEE. The V end lost 4 bases, the J end lost 2 bases, and 12 bases lay between the germline ends. The CDR3 length is 14 residues.

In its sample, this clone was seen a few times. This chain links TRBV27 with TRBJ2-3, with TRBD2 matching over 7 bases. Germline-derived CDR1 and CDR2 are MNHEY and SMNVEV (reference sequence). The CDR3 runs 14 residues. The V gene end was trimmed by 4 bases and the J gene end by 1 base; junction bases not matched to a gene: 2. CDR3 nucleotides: TGTGCCAGCAGTTCCCTAGCGGGCACAGATACGCAGTATTTT. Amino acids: CASSSLAGTDTQYF.

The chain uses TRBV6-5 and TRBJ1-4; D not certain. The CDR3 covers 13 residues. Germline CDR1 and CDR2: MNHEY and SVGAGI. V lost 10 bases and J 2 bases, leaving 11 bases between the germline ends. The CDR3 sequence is CATTAGTNEKLFF. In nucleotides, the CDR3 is TGTGCCACAACTGCGGGGACTAATGAAAAACTGTTTTTT.

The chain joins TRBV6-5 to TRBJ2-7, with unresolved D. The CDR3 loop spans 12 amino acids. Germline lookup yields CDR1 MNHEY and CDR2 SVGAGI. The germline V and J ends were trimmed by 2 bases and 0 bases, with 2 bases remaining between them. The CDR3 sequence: CASSYDSYEQYF. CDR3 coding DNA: TGTGCCAGCAGTTACGACTCCTACGAGCAGTACTTC.

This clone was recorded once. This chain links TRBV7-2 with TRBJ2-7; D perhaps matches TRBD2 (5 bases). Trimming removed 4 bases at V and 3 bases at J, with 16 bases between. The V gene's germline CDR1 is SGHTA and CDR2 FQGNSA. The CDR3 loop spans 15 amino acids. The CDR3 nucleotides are TGTGCCAGCAGCTCTGGGAGTTTCGGAGGCTACGAGCAGTACTTC. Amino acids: CASSSGSFGGYEQYF.

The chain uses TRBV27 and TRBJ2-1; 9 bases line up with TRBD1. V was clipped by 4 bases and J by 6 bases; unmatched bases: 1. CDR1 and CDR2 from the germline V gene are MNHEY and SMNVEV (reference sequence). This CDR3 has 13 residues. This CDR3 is CASSWDRVNEQFF. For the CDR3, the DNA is TGTGCCAGCAGTTGGGACAGGGTCAATGAGCAGTTCTTC.

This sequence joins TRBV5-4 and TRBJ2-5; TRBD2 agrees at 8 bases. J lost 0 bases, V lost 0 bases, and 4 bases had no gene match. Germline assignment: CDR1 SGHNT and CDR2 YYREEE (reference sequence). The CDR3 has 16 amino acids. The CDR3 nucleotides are TGTGCCAGCAGCTTGGGGGCTAGCGGGTACCAAGAGACCCAGTACTTC. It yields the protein CASSLGASGYQETQYF. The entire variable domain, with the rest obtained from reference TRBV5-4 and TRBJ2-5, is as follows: ETGVTQSPTHLIKTRGQQVTLRCSSQSGHNTVSWYQQALGQGPQFIFQYYREEENGRGNFPPRFSGLQFPNYSSELNVNALELDDSALYLCASSLGASGYQETQYFGPGTRLLVL.

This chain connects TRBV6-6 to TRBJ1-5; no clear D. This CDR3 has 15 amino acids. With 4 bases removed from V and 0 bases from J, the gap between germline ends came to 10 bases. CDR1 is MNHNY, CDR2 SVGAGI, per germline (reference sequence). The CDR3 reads CASSSGDHSNQPQHF. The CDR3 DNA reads TGTGCCAGCAGTTCCGGTGATCATAGCAATCAGCCCCAGCATTTT.

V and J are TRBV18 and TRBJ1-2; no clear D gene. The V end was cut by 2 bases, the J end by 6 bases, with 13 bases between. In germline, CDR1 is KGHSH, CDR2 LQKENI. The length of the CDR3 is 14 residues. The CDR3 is CASSPGELWHGYTF. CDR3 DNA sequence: TGTGCCAGCTCACCAGGGGAGCTTTGGCATGGCTACACCTTC. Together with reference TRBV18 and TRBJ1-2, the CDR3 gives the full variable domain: NAGVMQNPRHLVRRRGQEARLRCSPMKGHSHVYWYRQLPEEGLKFMVYLQKENIIDESGMPKERFSAEFPKEGPSILRIQQVVRGDSAAYFCASSPGELWHGYTFGSGTRLTVV.

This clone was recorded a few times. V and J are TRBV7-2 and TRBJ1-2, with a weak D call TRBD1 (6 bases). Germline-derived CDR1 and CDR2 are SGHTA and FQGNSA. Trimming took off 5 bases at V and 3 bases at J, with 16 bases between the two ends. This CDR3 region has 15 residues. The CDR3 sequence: CASSQRQASDYGYTF. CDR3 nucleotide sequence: TGTGCCAGCAGCCAGAGACAGGCCTCTGACTATGGCTACACCTTC.

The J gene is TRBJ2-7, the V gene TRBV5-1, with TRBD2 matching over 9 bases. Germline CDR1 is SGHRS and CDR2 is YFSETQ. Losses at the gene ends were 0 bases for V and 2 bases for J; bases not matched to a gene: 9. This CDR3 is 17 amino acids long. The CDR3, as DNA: TGCGCCAGCAGCTTGGCCCTTAGCGGGGGCTCCACCTACGAGCAGTACTTC. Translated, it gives CASSLALSGGSTYEQYF.

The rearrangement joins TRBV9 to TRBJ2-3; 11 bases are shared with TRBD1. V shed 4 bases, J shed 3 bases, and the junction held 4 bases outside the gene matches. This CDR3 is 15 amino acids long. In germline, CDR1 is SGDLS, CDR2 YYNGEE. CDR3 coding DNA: TGTGCCAGCAGCAGCCGGGACAGGGGGACAGATACGCAGTATTTT. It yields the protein CASSSRDRGTDTQYF. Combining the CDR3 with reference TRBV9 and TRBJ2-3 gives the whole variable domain DSGVTQTPKHLITATGQRVTLRCSPRSGDLSVYWYQQSLDQGLQFLIQYYNGEERAKGNILERFSAQQFPDLHSELNLSSLELGDSALYFCASSSRDRGTDTQYFGPGTRLTVL.

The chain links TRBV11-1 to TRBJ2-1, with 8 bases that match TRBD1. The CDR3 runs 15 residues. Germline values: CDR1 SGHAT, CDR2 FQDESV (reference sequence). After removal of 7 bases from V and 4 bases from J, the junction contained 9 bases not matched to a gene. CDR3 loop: CASTLGQGAYNEQFF. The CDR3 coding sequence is TGTGCCAGCACCTTGGGTCAGGGGGCTTACAATGAGCAGTTCTTC.